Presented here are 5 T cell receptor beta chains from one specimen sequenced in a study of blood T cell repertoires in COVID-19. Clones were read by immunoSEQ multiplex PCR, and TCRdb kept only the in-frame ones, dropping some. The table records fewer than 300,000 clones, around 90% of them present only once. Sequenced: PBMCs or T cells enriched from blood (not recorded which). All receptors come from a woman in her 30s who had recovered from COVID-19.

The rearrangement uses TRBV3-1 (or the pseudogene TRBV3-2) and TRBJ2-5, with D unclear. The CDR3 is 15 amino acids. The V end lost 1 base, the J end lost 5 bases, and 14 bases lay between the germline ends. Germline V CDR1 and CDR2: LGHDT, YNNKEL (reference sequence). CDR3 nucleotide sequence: TGTGCCAGCAGCCAAGGGGCCGAAAGGATGGAGACCCAGTACTTC. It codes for CASSQGAERMETQYF.

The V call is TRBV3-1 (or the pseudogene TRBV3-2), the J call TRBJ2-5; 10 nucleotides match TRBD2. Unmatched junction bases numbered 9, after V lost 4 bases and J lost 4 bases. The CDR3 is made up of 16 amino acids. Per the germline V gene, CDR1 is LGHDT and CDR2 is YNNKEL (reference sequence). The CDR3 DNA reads TGTGCCAGCAGCCCTTCCTTACTAGCGGGACGAGAGACCCAGTACTTC. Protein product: CASSPSLLAGRETQYF.

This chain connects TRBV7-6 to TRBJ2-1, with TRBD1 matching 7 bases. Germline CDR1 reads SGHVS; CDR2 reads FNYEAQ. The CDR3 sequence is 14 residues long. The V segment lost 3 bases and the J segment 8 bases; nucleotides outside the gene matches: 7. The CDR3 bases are TGTGCCAGCAGCTTTCCGGGACAGTTGGATGAGCAGTTCTTC. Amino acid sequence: CASSFPGQLDEQFF.

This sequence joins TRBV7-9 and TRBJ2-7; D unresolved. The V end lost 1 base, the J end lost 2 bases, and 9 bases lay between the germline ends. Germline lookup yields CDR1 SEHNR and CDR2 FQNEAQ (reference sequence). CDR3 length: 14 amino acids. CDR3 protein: CASSLGGMAYEQYF. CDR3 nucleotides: TGTGCCAGCAGCTTAGGAGGTATGGCCTACGAGCAGTACTTC. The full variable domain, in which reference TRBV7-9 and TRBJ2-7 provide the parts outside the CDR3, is DTGVSQNPRHKITKRGQNVTFRCDPISEHNRLYWYRQTLGQGPEFLTYFQNEAQLEKSRLLSDRFSAERPKGSFSTLEIQRTEQGDSAMYLCASSLGGMAYEQYFGPGTRLTVT.

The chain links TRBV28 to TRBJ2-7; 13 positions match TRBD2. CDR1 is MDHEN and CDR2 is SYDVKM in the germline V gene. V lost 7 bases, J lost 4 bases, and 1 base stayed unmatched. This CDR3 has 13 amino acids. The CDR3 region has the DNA TGTGCCAGCACGGGACTAGCGGGATACGAGCAGTACTTC. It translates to CASTGLAGYEQYF.